This T cell receptor beta chain was obtained from a study of T cell repertoires in ileal Crohn's disease. Study information: M6 samples are neoterminal ileum biopsies from postoperative colonoscopy. General study points: High-frequency clones were more common in sorted CD8 than CD4 cells.

TCRB immunosequencing input was 400 to 650 nanograms of biopsy DNA per sample. Assay: immunoSEQ multiplex PCR; the TCRdb copy retains only in-frame clones and omits some. The sample holds 3,000 to 3,500 clones, 65% to 85% seen once. This clone was picked up a small number of times. Its antigen is currently unknown. Time point denoted: neoterminal ileum biopsy at postoperative endoscopy, about 6 months after surgery. From germline, CDR1 is MNHEY and CDR2 SMNVEV (reference sequence). Trimming cost V 6 bases and J 3 bases, with 18 bases left between them. The CDR3 sequence is 15 residues long. The V gene is TRBV27, the J gene TRBJ2-7, with D possibly TRBD1 on 6 matching bases. This receptor was identified in an adult with Crohn's disease. The sequencing sample was made of ileal tissue. The CDR3 DNA sequence: TGTGCCAGCAGGGGGGAACGACAGGTCGGCTACGAGCAGTACTTC. Its protein is CASRGERQVGYEQYF.